The TCR beta chain under discussion was sequenced for a study of cytomegalovirus exposure and HLA in healthy donors. The CDR3 contains 16 residues. Germline loops: CDR1 LNHNV, CDR2 YYDKDF (reference sequence). Losses at the gene ends were 0 bases for V and 3 bases for J; bases not matched to a gene: 8. This clone showed up just once. It was with 60 Vbeta and 13 Jbeta primers that the PCR ran. Generated by immunoSEQ multiplex PCR, the TCRdb table keeps only in-frame clones and is missing some. Of some 130,000 clones in the sample, 80% were seen once. V and J are TRBV15 and TRBJ2-7; the match to TRBD2 covers 7 bases. The TCR originated in a young man in good health and CMV-seronegative. The sequencing sample was made of PBMCs. The CDR3 region has the DNA TGTGCCACCAGCAGAGAACCAGCGGGGCTATTCTACGAGCAGTACTTC. Protein sequence: CATSREPAGLFYEQYF.